The 8 T cell receptor beta chains given below trace back to one sample, sequenced in a study of technical replicates of blood from several donors (dated by TCRdb to about 2017). Library preparation was by the immunoSEQ multiplex PCR assay. Sourced from immuneACCESS, this table was stored by TCRdb with only in-frame sequences that have V and J called. A share of the clones is absent; for the studies checked, an unresolved V gene accounts for under half, and the remainder has no known explanation. The sample has about 83,000 clones on record, over 85% of them singletons. Of the sample, approximately 0.25% falls within the top ten clones. Sequenced sample: T cells isolated from PBMCs. The receptors come from a human donor in good health.

This chain connects TRBV4-2 to TRBJ2-1; no definite D call. This CDR3 has 16 residues. The V end lost 1 base, the J end lost 0 bases, and 10 bases lay between the germline ends. Germline assignment: CDR1 LGHNA and CDR2 YNFKEQ. The CDR3: CASSQGSQSSYNEQFF. CDR3 nucleotide sequence: TGTGCCAGCAGCCAAGGGAGTCAGAGCTCCTACAATGAGCAGTTCTTC.

The chain uses TRBV5-1 and TRBJ2-5; 11 bases line up with TRBD1. Germline trimming cut 4 bases from V and 5 bases from J; bases unmatched to any gene: 4. The germline V gene encodes CDR1 SGHRS and CDR2 YFSETQ. The CDR3 has 14 residues. The CDR3 here is CASSIGDRGETQYF. CDR3 DNA: TGCGCCAGCAGCATCGGGGACAGGGGGGAGACCCAGTACTTC.

The chain has TRBV10-3 and TRBJ1-2, with TRBD1 matching 11 bases. Germline V gene data show CDR1 as ENHRY and CDR2 as SYGVKD. V trimming: 10 bases; J trimming: 4 bases; junction bases outside the gene matches: 2. This CDR3 comprises 12 residues. CDR3 coding DNA: TGTGCCACCGGACAGGGGGCCTATGGCTACACCTTC. This gives the protein CATGQGAYGYTF.

The V and J genes are TRBV7-9 and TRBJ1-5; 10 nucleotides match TRBD1. V was pared by 5 bases and J by 8 bases, with 21 bases of the junction left unmatched. Looked up from germline, CDR1 is SEHNR and CDR2 is FQNEAQ (reference sequence). The CDR3 is 19 residues long. The CDR3 DNA reads as TGTGCCAGCAGCCCCGGGACAGGGGATACCTCCTTGCCAATCAAGCCCCAGCATTTT. This gives the protein CASSPGTGDTSLPIKPQHF.

This clone was seen just once. The chain employs TRBV27 and TRBJ2-7, with D maybe TRBD1 (5 bases). The CDR3 loop spans 16 amino acids. V gave up 0 bases and J gave up 2 bases, with 14 bases separating them. CDR1 is MNHEY and CDR2 is SMNVEV in the germline V gene (reference sequence). The CDR3 nucleotides are TGTGCCAGCAGTTTATCCTACAGGCCGTACGCCTACGAGCAGTACTTC. Encoded protein: CASSLSYRPYAYEQYF.

The rearrangement links TRBV29-1 to TRBJ2-7, with a tentative D call TRBD2 (7 bases). Trimming shortened V by 4 bases and J by 4 bases, and 17 bases separated the two germline ends. The germline CDR1 and CDR2 sequences are SQVTM and ANQGSEA. The CDR3 runs to 14 residues. The CDR3 protein is CSVVVGGDLYEQYF. CDR3 sequence (DNA): TGCAGCGTTGTGGTAGGGGGGGATTTATACGAGCAGTACTTC.

This rearrangement joins TRBV5-4 to TRBJ2-3; D gene uncertain. The CDR3 runs to 14 residues. CDR1 SGHNT and CDR2 YYREEE come from the germline V gene (reference sequence). The ends were cut back, 0 bases at V and 4 bases at J, with 9 bases in the middle. This chain's CDR3 is CASSLATSADTQYF. CDR3 in DNA: TGTGCCAGCAGCTTGGCGACATCCGCAGATACGCAGTATTTT.

This CDR3 reads CASSYSTGRPYGYTF. The CDR3 nucleotides read TGTGCCAGCAGTTACTCGACCGGGAGACCCTATGGCTACACCTTC. The rearrangement uses TRBV6-5 and TRBJ1-2; no firm D call. Trimming stripped 0 bases from V and 4 bases from J, with 12 bases between. The germline gives CDR1 MNHEY, CDR2 SVGAGI. The CDR3 totals 15 residues.